The T cell receptor (beta chain) under discussion was sequenced for a study of T-cell memory formation after mild COVID-19. For the study at large: Clusters of TCRs were largely donor specific.

MiXCR, run by TCRdb on the 5' RACE reads, gives a single entry per CDR3 protein. The sample holds approximately 350,000 distinct CDR3 sequences, 25% to 30% seen once. Study results and caveats: Clones that shrank (day 15 to 85) were balanced CD4/CD8, whereas later expanders leaned CD4+. Contracting CD4+ clones sat mainly in CM and EM; CD8+ in EMRA.

As concerns this clonotype: Its cognate antigen is unknown.

The receptor's source is an adult woman who had mild COVID-19 (a few samples of this study predate the infection). Cell type and time point are not known. Material for sequencing was PBMCs or a T cell subset sorted from them (not recorded which).

DNA for the CDR3: TGTGCCAGCAGCCTCGAAGATGCGACAGATACGCAGTATTTT. Its protein is CASSLEDATDTQYF. The chain carries TRBV7-8 and TRBJ2-3; unclear D gene. The CDR3 has 14 residues. The V end lost 5 bases, the J end lost 3 bases, and 12 bases lay between the germline ends. In germline, CDR1 is SGHVS, CDR2 FQNEAQ.